This T cell receptor (beta chain) was captured by sequencing in a study of radiotherapy plus CTLA-4 blockade in lung cancer. At the level of the study: Objective responses were seen in 15% to 20% of patients, disease control in over 25%. The study, taken as a whole, reports: Some TCR clones had been derived from tumors. These clones expanded in peripheral blood after radiotherapy plus ipilimumab.

Repertoires were generated with immunoSEQ multiplex PCR, while TCRdb's copy carries only in-frame clones and drops some. The sample lists some 80,000 clones; 84% were seen once. Concerning this clone: Antigen unknown.

Ipilimumab CTLA-4 blockade and focal radiation were given to patients with chemo-refractory metastatic non-small-cell lung cancer. The ends lost 2 bases at V and 7 bases at J; junction bases unmatched: 6. This CDR3 contains 14 residues. CDR1 is KGHSH and CDR2 is LQKENI in the germline V gene. The rearrangement links TRBV18 to TRBJ1-1, with 8 bases aligning to TRBD1. This clonotype was obtained from a human donor with non-small cell lung cancer who had stable disease on radiotherapy plus ipilimumab. Specimen: peripheral blood, collected from a patient treated with radiotherapy plus ipilimumab. This chain's CDR3 is CASSPGQGPDEAFF. The CDR3 coding sequence is TGTGCCAGCTCACCAGGACAGGGACCGGATGAAGCTTTCTTT.